This T cell receptor beta chain was captured in a study of blood T cell repertoires in COVID-19. At the level of the study: From the United States, Italy and Spain came samples of acute and convalescent COVID-19.

Two negative PCRs, clearance, or symptom resolution characterized the recovered Cohort 3 donors. As processed by the authors: From reference gene primer amplification, estimates of nucleated cell counts were derived. Only in-frame clones appear in the TCRdb table, and some are missing; sequencing was by immunoSEQ multiplex PCR. The DNA was the basis for D and trimming; V, J and clone size are from that table. The table lists about 310,000 clones, about 91% of them singletons, with approximately 9.8% in the top ten. CDR1 is SGHRS and CDR2 is YFSETQ in the germline V gene. This CDR3 is built from 14 residues. V dropped 0 bases and J dropped 2 bases, with 6 bases sitting between them.

Sequencing was carried out using PBMCs or T cells enriched from blood (not recorded which). This sequence originates from a woman in her 40s who had recovered from COVID-19. The chain couples TRBV5-1 to TRBJ2-1; tentatively, D is TRBD1 (6 bases). The CDR3 reads CASSLGQAYNEQFF. The CDR3 region has the DNA TGCGCCAGCAGCTTGGGACAGGCCTACAATGAGCAGTTCTTC.